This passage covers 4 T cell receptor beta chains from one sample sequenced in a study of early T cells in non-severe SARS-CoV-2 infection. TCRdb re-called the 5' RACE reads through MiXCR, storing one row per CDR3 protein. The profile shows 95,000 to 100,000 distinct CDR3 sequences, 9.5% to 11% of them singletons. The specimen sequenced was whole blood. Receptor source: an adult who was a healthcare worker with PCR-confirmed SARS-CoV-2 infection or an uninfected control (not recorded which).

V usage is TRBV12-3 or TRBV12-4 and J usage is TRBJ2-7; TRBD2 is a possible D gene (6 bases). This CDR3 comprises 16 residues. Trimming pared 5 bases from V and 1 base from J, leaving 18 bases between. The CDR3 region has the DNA TGTGCCAGCAGTCTAGGGCGGCAGCGGGCGTCCTACGAGCAGTACTTC. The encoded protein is CASSLGRQRASYEQYF.

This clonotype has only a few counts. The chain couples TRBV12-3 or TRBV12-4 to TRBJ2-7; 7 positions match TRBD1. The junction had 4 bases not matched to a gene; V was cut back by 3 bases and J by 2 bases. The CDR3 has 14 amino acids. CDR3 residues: CASSLTGSAYEQYF. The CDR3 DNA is TGTGCCAGCAGTTTGACAGGGTCAGCCTACGAGCAGTACTTC.

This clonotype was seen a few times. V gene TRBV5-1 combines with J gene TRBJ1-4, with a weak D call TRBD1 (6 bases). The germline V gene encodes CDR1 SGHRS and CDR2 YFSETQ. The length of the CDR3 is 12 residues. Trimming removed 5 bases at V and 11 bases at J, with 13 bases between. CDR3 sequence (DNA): TGCGCCAGCAGTTGGGACAACGGGAAACTGTTTTTT. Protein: CASSWDNGKLFF.

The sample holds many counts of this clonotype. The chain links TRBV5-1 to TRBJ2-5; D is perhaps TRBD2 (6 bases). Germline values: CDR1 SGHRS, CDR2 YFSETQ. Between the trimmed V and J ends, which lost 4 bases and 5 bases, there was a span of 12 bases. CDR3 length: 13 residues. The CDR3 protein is CASSPLREETQYF. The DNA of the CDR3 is TGCGCCAGCAGCCCCCTTCGGGAGGAGACCCAGTACTTC.